The 28 T cell receptor beta chains below come from one sample, sequenced in a study of T cells in Graves' hyperthyroidism and ophthalmopathy. What was amplified from RNA transcripts were TCR beta CDR3 regions. First-round RT-PCR with HTBI primers amplified the TCR CDR3 region. A single record per CDR3 protein comes from TCRdb applying MiXCR to the multiplex PCR reads. The sample has over 150,000 distinct CDR3 sequences; about 15% are singletons. The sample taken for sequencing was blood. These receptor sequences come from a woman aged 50 to 60 with Graves' hyperthyroidism.

Comment on this clonotype: A much larger clone lies one base from this, so it may be a read error. V and J are TRBV5-1 and TRBJ1-4; 7 nucleotides line up with TRBD1. CDR1 is SGHRS, CDR2 YFSETQ, per germline. The CDR3 spans 14 residues. The CDR3 reads CTSSLGQSNEKLFF. The CDR3 DNA follows: TGCACCAGCAGCTTGGGACAGTCTAATGAAAAACTGTTTTTT.

The rearrangement uses TRBV10-1 and TRBJ1-1; D uncertain. Trimming took off 0 bases at V and 3 bases at J, with 5 bases between the two ends. CDR3 size: 13 residues. Germline-derived CDR1 and CDR2 are WNHNN and SYGVQD (reference sequence). CDR3 loop: CASSESRYTEAFF. CDR3 in DNA: TGCGCCAGCAGTGAGTCCCGGTACACTGAAGCTTTCTTT.

This clonotype was counted many times. The chain joins TRBV29-1 to TRBJ2-5, with 7 bases that match TRBD1. The CDR3 has 13 amino acids. The germline V gene has CDR1 SQVTM and CDR2 ANQGSEA. The J segment lost 5 bases and the V segment lost 3 bases, leaving 6 bases of the junction unmatched. CDR3 bases: TGCAGCGTTGACCACAGGGGCACGGAGACCCAGTACTTC. Amino acid sequence: CSVDHRGTETQYF.

This clonotype showed up many times. Written as DNA, the CDR3 is TGTGCCAGTAGTATCGGCAGGGGGTCCAATGAGCAGTTCTTC. Protein product: CASSIGRGSNEQFF. The gene calls are TRBV19 and TRBJ2-1; TRBD1 aligns across 7 bases. CDR1 is LNHDA and CDR2 is SQIVND in the germline V gene (reference sequence). V gave up 3 bases and J gave up 6 bases; unmatched junction bases: 5. There are 14 residues in the CDR3.

The rearrangement joins TRBV20-1 to TRBJ2-7; 9 bases match TRBD2. The trim removed 0 bases at V and 6 bases at J, leaving 6 bases unmatched. From germline, CDR1 is DFQATT and CDR2 SNEGSKA (reference sequence). The CDR3 loop spans 14 amino acids. The CDR3 sequence: CSAREGGRGREQYF. The DNA for the CDR3 is TGCAGTGCTAGAGAAGGCGGGAGGGGACGCGAGCAGTACTTC.

This clonotype has ten or more counts. The chain joins TRBV6-1 to TRBJ1-2; 8 nucleotides agree with TRBD1. The CDR3 sequence is 14 residues long. The V gene's germline CDR1 is MNHNS and CDR2 SASEGT. Trimming cost V 1 base and J 6 bases; bases outside gene matches: 4. The DNA for the CDR3 is TGTGCCAGCAGTGAAGGCGGACAGGGAGATGGCTACACCTTC. It translates to CASSEGGQGDGYTF.

At least ten counts were recorded for this clonotype. This chain uses TRBV29-1 with TRBJ1-1; D is possibly TRBD1 (6 bases). CDR1 is SQVTM and CDR2 is ANQGSEA in the germline V gene. The ends were cut back, 4 bases at V and 0 bases at J, with 15 bases in the middle. The CDR3 spans 15 residues. CDR3 sequence: CSVAEYRAMNTEAFF. The CDR3 region has the DNA TGCAGCGTTGCGGAATACAGGGCCATGAACACTGAAGCTTTCTTT.

This clonotype has a count of ten or more. The gene calls are TRBV19 and TRBJ2-2; 8 nucleotides match TRBD1. The germline V gene has CDR1 LNHDA and CDR2 SQIVND (reference sequence). V lost 6 bases and J lost 4; bases outside the gene matches: 7. The length of the CDR3 is 15 residues. The DNA of the CDR3 is TGTGCCAGTAGCCCTGGACAGGGCCCCACCGGGGAGCTGTTTTTT. This translates into CASSPGQGPTGELFF.

The chain is built from TRBV7-2 and TRBJ2-7; 10 bases fit TRBD2. V trimming: 6 bases; J trimming: 7 bases; junction bases outside the gene matches: 12. CDR1 is SGHTA, CDR2 FQGNSA, per germline. CDR3 length: 15 residues. This chain's CDR3 is CASSQGLAGADEQYF. The DNA for the CDR3 is TGTGCCAGCAGTCAAGGGCTAGCGGGAGCGGATGAGCAGTACTTC.

This clonotype has a count of ten or more. This chain connects TRBV14 to TRBJ1-1, with unresolved D. There are 14 residues in the CDR3. V lost 7 bases, J lost 5 bases, and 17 bases lay in between. The V gene's germline CDR1 is SGHDN and CDR2 FVKESK. CDR3 region: CASIVGPGRTEAFF. CDR3 sequence (DNA): TGTGCCAGCATCGTAGGGCCAGGAAGAACTGAAGCTTTCTTT.

This clonotype was seen a handful of times. Here the CDR3 reads CASSLAGGWGTEAFF. The CDR3 DNA reads as TGTGCCAGCAGCCTAGCAGGGGGCTGGGGCACTGAAGCTTTCTTT. The V gene is TRBV14, the J gene TRBJ1-1; 8 bases fit TRBD1. Germline lookup yields CDR1 SGHDN and CDR2 FVKESK. With 4 bases clipped from V and 4 bases from J, the junction kept 8 bases outside the gene matches. This CDR3 spans 15 amino acids.

Many counts were recorded for this clonotype. The chain carries TRBV3-1 and TRBJ2-3; D unclear. V was cut by 1 base and J by 7 bases, with 6 bases left in between. Germline V gene sequence: CDR1 LGHDT, CDR2 YNNKEL (reference sequence). The CDR3 is 12 residues long. The CDR3 sequence: CASSQGPNTQYF. As DNA, the CDR3 is TGTGCCAGCAGCCAAGGCCCTAATACGCAGTATTTT.

Ten or more counts support this clonotype. V is TRBV3-1 and J is TRBJ1-6, with 10 positions matching TRBD1. CDR3 length: 16 amino acids. J lost 7 bases, V lost 3 bases, and 6 bases had no gene match. Germline V gene sequence: CDR1 LGHDT, CDR2 YNNKEL (reference sequence). CDR3 loop: CASSHRGQGGNSPLHF. In nucleotides, the CDR3 is TGTGCCAGCAGCCATCGTGGACAGGGGGGAAATTCACCCCTCCACTTT.

In this sample, this clonotype turned up many times. The rearrangement links TRBV27 to TRBJ2-1; 9 bases are shared with TRBD1. The CDR3 totals 15 residues. V shed 2 bases, J shed 8 bases, and the junction held 7 bases outside the gene matches. Germline V gene sequence: CDR1 MNHEY, CDR2 SMNVEV (reference sequence). The CDR3 loop is CASSLGDRVGDEQFF. Written as DNA, the CDR3 is TGTGCCAGCAGTTTAGGGGACAGGGTTGGCGATGAGCAGTTCTTC.

This chain uses TRBV3-1 with TRBJ2-2, with TRBD1 identical over 7 bases. Germline V CDR1 and CDR2: LGHDT, YNNKEL (reference sequence). The V gene end was trimmed by 2 bases and the J gene end by 6 bases; junction bases not matched to a gene: 6. The CDR3 has 15 amino acids. CDR3 bases: TGTGCCAGCAGCCAAACTACAGGGGTCGCCGGGGAGCTGTTTTTT. Its protein product is CASSQTTGVAGELFF.

This clonotype showed up many times. The gene calls are TRBV7-9 and TRBJ1-1, with no clear D. The CDR3 contains 15 residues. V gave up 0 bases and J gave up 4 bases, with 12 bases separating them. The germline V gene has CDR1 SEHNR and CDR2 FQNEAQ (reference sequence). The CDR3 is CASSLALGGSTEAFF. CDR3 bases: TGTGCCAGCAGCTTAGCGCTGGGAGGGTCCACTGAAGCTTTCTTT.

The rearrangement joins TRBV3-1 to TRBJ1-6, with a tentative D call TRBD1 (6 bases). Germline V lookup: CDR1 LGHDT, CDR2 YNNKEL (reference sequence). With 2 bases removed from V and 8 bases from J, the gap between germline ends came to 25 bases. The length of the CDR3 is 19 residues. CDR3 sequence: CASSQKSGATPGGDSPLHF. The CDR3 nucleotides are TGTGCCAGCAGCCAAAAATCGGGGGCGACACCGGGAGGGGATTCACCCCTCCACTTT. Combining the CDR3 with reference TRBV3-1 and TRBJ1-6 gives the whole variable domain DTAVSQTPKYLVTQMGNDKSIKCEQNLGHDTMYWYKQDSKKFLKIMFSYNNKELIINETVPNRFSPKSPDKAHLNLHINSLELGDSAVYFCASSQKSGATPGGDSPLHFGNGTRLTVT.

A note on this clonotype: This may be a read error, as it is one base from a much larger clone. The chain's CDR3 is CASPPPEGSETQYF. Written as DNA, the CDR3 is TGTGCCAGCCCCCCCCCTGAGGGGTCGGAGACCCAGTACTTC. The chain recombines TRBV18 with TRBJ2-5; D is perhaps TRBD1 or TRBD2 (5 bases each). Per the germline V gene, CDR1 is KGHSH and CDR2 is LQKENI. The germline V and J ends were trimmed by 8 bases and 5 bases, with 18 bases remaining between them. This CDR3 is 14 amino acids long. The variable domain in full, with the rest retrieved from reference TRBV18 and TRBJ2-5, is NAGVMQNPRHLVRRRGQEARLRCSPMKGHSHVYWYRQLPEEGLKFMVYLQKENIIDESGMPKERFSAEFPKEGPSILRIQQVVRGDSAAYFCASPPPEGSETQYFGPGTRLLVL.

This clonotype was seen only a few times. This chain uses TRBV5-6 with TRBJ1-5; no firm D call. The V gene lost 4 bases and the J gene lost 4 bases, with 9 bases spanning the gap. Germline CDR1 reads SGHDT; CDR2 reads YYEEEE. This CDR3 is built from 13 residues. This chain's CDR3 is CASSQTRNQPQHF. As DNA, the CDR3 is TGTGCCAGCAGCCAAACCCGGAATCAGCCCCAGCATTTT.

This clonotype was observed at least ten times. The J gene is TRBJ2-3, the V gene TRBV5-8; no clear D. From germline, CDR1 is SGHTS and CDR2 YDEGEE. This CDR3 spans 16 amino acids. V dropped 0 bases and J dropped 0 bases, with 11 bases sitting between them. This CDR3 is CASSLDGRPSTDTQYF. In DNA form, the CDR3 reads TGTGCCAGCAGCTTGGATGGCAGACCTAGCACAGATACGCAGTATTTT.

The table lists this clonotype with a count of one. V and J are TRBV2 and TRBJ1-1, with a possible D match to TRBD1 (5 bases). V was clipped by 8 bases and J by 6 bases, with 16 bases between them. The CDR3 is made up of 13 amino acids. Germline V gene sequence: CDR1 SNHLY, CDR2 FYNNEI. The CDR3: CASSPSGNAEAFF. CDR3 nucleotides: TGTGCCAGCTCACCATCAGGGAATGCTGAAGCTTTCTTT.

The V call is TRBV6-2 or TRBV6-3, the J call TRBJ1-1; possible D gene TRBD1, 5 bases. V lost 4 bases and J lost 3, with 15 bases in between. The CDR3 sequence is 15 residues long. Germline V gene lookup returns CDR1 MNHEY and CDR2 SVGEGT. CDR3 sequence (DNA): TGTGCCAGCAGTTTTCCAGGGTTTTGGGACACTGAAGCTTTCTTT. Amino acid sequence: CASSFPGFWDTEAFF.

About this clonotype: A much larger clone differs by one base, so this may be a read error. The CDR3 nucleotides are TGTGCCAGCACTGACAGGGGGGAAACCGGGGAGCTGCTTTTT. It codes for CASTDRGETGELLF. This chain uses TRBV11-2 with TRBJ2-2; 9 bases align to TRBD1. The CDR3 has 14 residues. The germline CDR1 and CDR2 sequences are SGHAT and FQNNGV.

This sequence joins TRBV7-2 and TRBJ2-5; D unresolved. CDR3 length: 13 residues. Trimming took off 5 bases at V and 4 bases at J, with 11 bases between the two ends. Germline lookup yields CDR1 SGHTA and CDR2 FQGNSA. CDR3 nucleotides: TGTGCCAGCAGCCCAGGTGGGCGAGAGACCCAGTACTTC. Residues: CASSPGGRETQYF.

This clonotype was counted many times. In nucleotides, the CDR3 is TGTGCCAGCAGCTTACTGAGGACAGGGGGCAAAAATGAGCAGTTCTTC. Residues: CASSLLRTGGKNEQFF. The chain employs TRBV7-8 and TRBJ2-1, with TRBD1 identical over 11 bases. The CDR3 extends over 16 amino acids. Unmatched junction bases numbered 7, after V lost 2 bases and J lost 7 bases. Germline CDR1 and CDR2: SGHVS and FQNEAQ.

This clonotype occurred many times. The genes are TRBV10-3 and TRBJ2-7, with D maybe TRBD2 (7 bases). The V end was cut by 3 bases, the J end by 1 base, with 16 bases between. Germline assignment: CDR1 ENHRY and CDR2 SYGVKD. CDR3 length: 16 residues. CDR3 loop: CAISEGGGDSSYEQYF. In nucleotides, the CDR3 is TGTGCCATCAGTGAAGGGGGAGGGGACTCTTCCTACGAGCAGTACTTC.

In its sample, this clonotype was seen many times. The CDR3 here is CASSRQGRGTEAFF. The CDR3 region has the DNA TGTGCCAGCAGTCGACAGGGTAGGGGCACTGAAGCTTTCTTT. The chain uses TRBV28 and TRBJ1-1, with TRBD1 matching 7 bases. Germline loops: CDR1 MDHEN, CDR2 SYDVKM. This CDR3 comprises 14 residues. V gave up 5 bases and J gave up 4 bases; unmatched junction bases: 7.

As regards this clonotype: A much more abundant neighbour one base away suggests this may be a read error. V is TRBV20-1 and J is TRBJ2-1; no clear D. Germline loops: CDR1 DFQATT, CDR2 SNEGSKA (reference sequence). This CDR3 spans 14 amino acids. Trimming took 1 base from V and 5 from J, leaving 12 bases between them. The CDR3 protein is CSARGQLFHNEQFF. The CDR3 bases are TGCAGTGCTAGAGGCCAGCTCTTCCACAATGAGCAGTTCTTC.